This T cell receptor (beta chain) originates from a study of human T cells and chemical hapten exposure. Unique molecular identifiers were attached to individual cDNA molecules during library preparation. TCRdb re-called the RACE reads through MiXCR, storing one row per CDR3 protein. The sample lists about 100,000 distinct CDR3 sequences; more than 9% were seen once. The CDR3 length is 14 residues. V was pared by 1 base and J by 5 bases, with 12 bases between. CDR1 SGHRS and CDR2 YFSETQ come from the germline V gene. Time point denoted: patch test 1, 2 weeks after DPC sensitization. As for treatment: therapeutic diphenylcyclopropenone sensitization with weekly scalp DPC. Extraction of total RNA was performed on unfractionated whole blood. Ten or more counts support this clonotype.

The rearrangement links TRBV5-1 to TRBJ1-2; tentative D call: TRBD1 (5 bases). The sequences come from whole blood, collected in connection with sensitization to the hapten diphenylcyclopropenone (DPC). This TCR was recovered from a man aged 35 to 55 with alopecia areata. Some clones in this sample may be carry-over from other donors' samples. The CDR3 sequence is CASSLWRGSYGYTF. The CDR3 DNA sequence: TGCGCCAGCAGCTTGTGGAGGGGATCATATGGCTACACCTTC.